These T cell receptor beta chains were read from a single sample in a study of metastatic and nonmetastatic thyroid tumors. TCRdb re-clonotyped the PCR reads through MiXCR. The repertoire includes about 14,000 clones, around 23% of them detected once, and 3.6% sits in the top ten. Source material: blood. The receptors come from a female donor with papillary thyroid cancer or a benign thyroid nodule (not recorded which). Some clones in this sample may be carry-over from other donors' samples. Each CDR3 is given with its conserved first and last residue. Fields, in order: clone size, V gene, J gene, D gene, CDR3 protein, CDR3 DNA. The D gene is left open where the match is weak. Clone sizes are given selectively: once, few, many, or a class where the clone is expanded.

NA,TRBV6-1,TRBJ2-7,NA,CASSPQRNEQYF,TGTGCCAGCAGTCCTCAGCGGAACGAGCAGTACTTC
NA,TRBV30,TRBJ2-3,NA,CAWSTAGPTQYF,TGTGCCTGGAGCACAGCAGGGCCCACGCAGTATTTT
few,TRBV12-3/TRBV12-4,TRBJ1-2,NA,CASCPKGLGGYTF,TGTGCCAGCTGTCCCAAGGGTCTTGGCGGCTACACCTTC
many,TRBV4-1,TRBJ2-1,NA,CASSHPRDIRPNEQFF,TGCGCCAGCAGCCACCCTCGGGACATCCGCCCCAATGAGCAGTTCTTC
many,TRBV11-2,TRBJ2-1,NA,CASSRTTNEQFF,TGTGCCAGCAGCCGCACCACAAATGAGCAGTTCTTC
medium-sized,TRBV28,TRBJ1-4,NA,CASSLGTFKLFF,TGTGCCAGCAGTTTAGGGACCTTCAAACTGTTTTTT
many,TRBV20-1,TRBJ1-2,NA,CSARAGGINYGYTF,TGCAGTGCTAGAGCGGGGGGTATTAACTATGGCTACACCTTC
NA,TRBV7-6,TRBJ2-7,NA,CASSLAHPNEQYF,TGTGCCAGCAGCTTAGCGCATCCTAACGAGCAGTACTTC
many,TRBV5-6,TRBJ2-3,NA,CASSLSGRTDTQYF,TGTGCCAGCAGCTTGTCGGGGAGGACAGATACGCAGTATTTT
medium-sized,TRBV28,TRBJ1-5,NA,CASIRVKGNQPQHF,TGTGCCAGTATTCGGGTGAAGGGCAATCAGCCCCAGCATTTT
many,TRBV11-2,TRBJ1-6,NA,CASSHEGLSPLHF,TGTGCCAGCAGCCACGAGGGGCTTTCACCCCTCCACTTT
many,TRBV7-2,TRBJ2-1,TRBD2,CASSRLAGGGNEQFF,TGTGCCAGCAGCCGACTAGCGGGGGGTGGCAATGAGCAGTTCTTC
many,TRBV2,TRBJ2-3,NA,CATWEGGRIDTQYF,TGTGCCACGTGGGAAGGGGGGCGAATAGATACGCAGTATTTT
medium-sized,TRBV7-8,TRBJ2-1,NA,CASSLTRGYYNEQFF,TGTGCCAGCAGCTTGACCAGGGGTTACTACAATGAGCAGTTCTTC
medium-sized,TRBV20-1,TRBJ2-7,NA,CSAKDTSYEQYF,TGCAGTGCAAAAGACACCTCCTACGAGCAGTACTTC
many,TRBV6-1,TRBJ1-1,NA,CASSESEEIEAFF,TGTGCCAGCAGTGAATCGGAGGAAATTGAAGCTTTCTTT
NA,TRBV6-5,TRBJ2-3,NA,CASSYGGPTQYF,TGTGCCAGCAGTTATGGTGGGCCTACGCAGTATTTT
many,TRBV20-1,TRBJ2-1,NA,CRPEGYNEQFF,TGCCGACCCGAGGGATACAATGAGCAGTTCTTC
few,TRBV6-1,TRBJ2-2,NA,CASSEGGTNTGELFF,TGTGCCAGCAGTGAAGGCGGGACGAACACCGGGGAGCTGTTTTTT
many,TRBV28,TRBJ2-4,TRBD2,CASSLDGTNILYF,TGTGCCAGCAGTTTGGACGGGACTAACATTTTGTACTTC
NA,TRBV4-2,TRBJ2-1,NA,CASSPGRTLQNEQFF,TGTGCCAGCAGCCCGGGACGGACCCTCCAAAATGAGCAGTTCTTC
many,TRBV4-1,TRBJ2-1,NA,CASSQDAGTDEQFF,TGCGCCAGCAGCCAAGATGCGGGGACGGATGAGCAGTTCTTC
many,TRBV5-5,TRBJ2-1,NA,CASSLTVPYNEQFF,TGTGCCAGCAGCTTGACAGTCCCCTACAATGAGCAGTTCTTC
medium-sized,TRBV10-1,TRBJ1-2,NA,CASSQGINYGYTF,TGCGCCAGCAGCCAGGGGATTAACTATGGCTACACCTTC
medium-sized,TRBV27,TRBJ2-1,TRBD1,CASRSGTASYNEQFF,TGTGCCAGCAGATCCGGGACAGCGTCCTACAATGAGCAGTTCTTC
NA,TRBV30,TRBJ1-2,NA,CAWSDGLQAPGYTF,TGTGCCTGGAGTGACGGATTGCAGGCACCTGGCTACACCTTC